The 30 T cell receptor beta chains below all came from one sample that was sequenced in a study of blood T cell repertoires in COVID-19. The assay was immunoSEQ multiplex PCR, and TCRdb's table has in-frame clones only and misses some. Here the sample spans some 80,000 clones, roughly 84% being singletons. Sequenced input: peripheral blood. These receptors were obtained from a man aged 55 to 69 with COVID-19, enrolled during active disease.

CDR3 sequence reads: CATAGQGYTGELFF. Here the CDR3 DNA reads TGTGCCACGGCAGGACAGGGGTACACCGGGGAGCTGTTTTTT. J is TRBJ2-2 and V is TRBV10-3, with 9 bases identical to TRBD1. V dropped 10 bases and J dropped 3; count of bases not matched to a gene: 6. Germline V gene sequence: CDR1 ENHRY, CDR2 SYGVKD. The CDR3 totals 14 residues.

This chain uses TRBV7-6 with TRBJ1-5; D ambiguous. Trimming removed 5 bases from V and 5 bases from J, with 10 bases in between. Per germline, CDR1 SGHVS and CDR2 FNYEAQ. This CDR3 region has 13 residues. In DNA form, the CDR3 reads TGTGCCAGCAGCCCCCGGGATGATCAGCCCCAGCATTTT. This codes for CASSPRDDQPQHF.

The chain employs TRBV6-1 and TRBJ1-2; TRBD1 might be the D (6 bases). V dropped 3 bases and J dropped 6 bases, with 23 bases sitting between them. The CDR3 is made up of 17 amino acids. Germline values: CDR1 MNHNS, CDR2 SASEGT. The CDR3 DNA reads TGTGCCAGCAGTGAGGTTGGCAGGGGAGTTGTCCAGGATGGCTACACCTTC. Protein product: CASSEVGRGVVQDGYTF.

The V call is TRBV5-1, the J call TRBJ1-4, with 8 positions matching TRBD1. Trimming removed 4 bases from V and 3 bases from J; junction bases left unmatched: 2. CDR1 is SGHRS, CDR2 YFSETQ, per germline. CDR3 length: 14 amino acids. The CDR3 region is CASSLTGANEKLFF. CDR3 nucleotides: TGCGCCAGCAGCCTGACAGGGGCTAATGAAAAACTGTTTTTT.

V gene TRBV19 combines with J gene TRBJ2-5; 9 bases map to TRBD1. Per germline, CDR1 LNHDA and CDR2 SQIVND (reference sequence). V shed 5 bases and J 5 bases; nucleotides not matched to a gene: 9. There are 15 residues in the CDR3. CDR3 region: CASSEHRGLRETQYF. Here the CDR3 DNA reads TGTGCCAGTAGTGAACACAGGGGGCTTCGTGAGACCCAGTACTTC.

This clone was seen a single time. The chain links TRBV7-9 to TRBJ2-5; maybe TRBD1 (6 bases). This CDR3 comprises 14 residues. The V and J ends lost 4 bases and 5 bases respectively, with 14 bases between them. CDR1 and CDR2 (germline): SEHNR, FQNEAQ (reference sequence). The CDR3 DNA sequence: TGTGCCAGCAGCTCCGGGACAACACTTGAGACCCAGTACTTC. Translated: CASSSGTTLETQYF.

The chain carries TRBV19 and TRBJ2-7; TRBD1 aligns across 11 bases. There are 16 residues in the CDR3. V trimming: 2 bases; J trimming: 7 bases; junction bases outside the gene matches: 10. The germline V gene encodes CDR1 LNHDA and CDR2 SQIVND (reference sequence). The CDR3 DNA reads as TGTGCCAGTAGTATACTGTTTGGACAGGGGGCGATTGAGCAGTACTTC. Amino acids: CASSILFGQGAIEQYF.

This clone was seen only a few times. The V and J genes are TRBV2 and TRBJ1-4, with 7 nucleotides matching TRBD1. Germline CDR1 is SNHLY and CDR2 is FYNNEI. CDR3 length equals 14 residues. Trimming took 6 bases from V and 6 from J; bases not matched to a gene: 7. The CDR3 DNA sequence: TGTGCCAGCAGCATCGGGACAGAGGATGAAAAACTGTTTTTT. It encodes CASSIGTEDEKLFF.

This clone was counted a single time. The chain is built from TRBV6-5 and TRBJ2-7; 7 bases align to TRBD1. This CDR3 has 15 residues. The germline CDR1 and CDR2 sequences are MNHEY and SVGAGI. Trimming removed 6 bases from V and 3 bases from J; junction bases left unmatched: 11. DNA of the CDR3: TGTGCCAGCAGCATCACAGGGGTTAGTCGCTACGAGCAGTACTTC. Protein product: CASSITGVSRYEQYF.

J is TRBJ1-5 and V is TRBV27; TRBD1 might be the D (5 bases). V was clipped by 5 bases and J by 0 bases, with 8 bases between them. The length of the CDR3 is 14 residues. Germline V gene sequence: CDR1 MNHEY, CDR2 SMNVEV (reference sequence). As DNA, the CDR3 is TGTGCCAGCAGTCCACAGGATAGCAATCAGCCCCAGCATTTT. Its translation is CASSPQDSNQPQHF.

J is TRBJ2-4 and V is TRBV24-1; D gene ambiguous. The V end lost 4 bases, the J end lost 0 bases, and 15 bases lay between the germline ends. Germline V gives CDR1 KGHDR, CDR2 SFDVKD. The CDR3 loop spans 17 amino acids. The CDR3 loop reads CATSDLTQSLAKNIQYF. In DNA, the CDR3 is TGTGCCACCAGTGACCTGACTCAATCACTAGCCAAAAACATTCAGTACTTC.

This clone occurred once. V gene TRBV3-1 (or the pseudogene TRBV3-2) combines with J gene TRBJ1-1, with D tentatively TRBD1 (6 bases). V was trimmed by 0 bases and J by 11 bases, leaving 19 bases between them. The germline V gene encodes CDR1 LGHDT and CDR2 YNNKEL (reference sequence). This CDR3 contains 15 residues. This chain's CDR3 is CASSQEQGIYVGAFF. The CDR3 nucleotides read TGTGCCAGCAGCCAAGAACAGGGTATTTATGTAGGGGCTTTCTTT.

CDR3 amino acids: CASSQAGQGSTDTQYF. CDR3 in DNA: TGTGCCAGCAGCCAAGCAGGACAGGGAAGTACAGATACGCAGTATTTT. The rearrangement links TRBV14 to TRBJ2-3; 8 positions agree with TRBD1. Trimming at V came to 1 base and at J to 3 bases, leaving 6 bases not matched to a gene. CDR3 length: 16 residues. Germline assignment: CDR1 SGHDN and CDR2 FVKESK.

The V gene is TRBV28, the J gene TRBJ2-5; 12 bases are a match to TRBD2. Germline values: CDR1 MDHEN, CDR2 SYDVKM. The CDR3 loop spans 13 amino acids. Trimming removed 9 bases from V and 4 bases from J; junction bases left unmatched: 3. The CDR3 DNA sequence: TGTGCCAGTGTGACTAGCGGGGGAGAGACCCAGTACTTC. Translated, it gives CASVTSGGETQYF.

The genes are TRBV29-1 and TRBJ2-1; D remains unclear. Trimming took off 6 bases at V and 7 bases at J, with 16 bases between the two ends. Germline V lookup: CDR1 SQVTM, CDR2 ANQGSEA. CDR3 length: 13 amino acids. The CDR3 here is CSVDRVFSNEQFF. The CDR3 DNA reads TGCAGCGTCGATCGGGTTTTTAGTAATGAGCAGTTCTTC.

This chain links TRBV3-1 (or the pseudogene TRBV3-2) with TRBJ2-1; 7 nucleotides agree with TRBD2. V shed 1 base and J 4 bases; nucleotides not matched to a gene: 4. The CDR3 loop spans 15 amino acids. CDR1 is LGHDT and CDR2 is YNNKEL in the germline V gene (reference sequence). The CDR3 DNA is TGTGCCAGCAGCCAAGTAAGCGGGGTTTACAATGAGCAGTTCTTC. It yields the protein CASSQVSGVYNEQFF.

The gene calls are TRBV7-6 and TRBJ2-5; 7 nucleotides agree with TRBD1. Germline trimming cut 0 bases from V and 5 bases from J; bases unmatched to any gene: 12. This CDR3 spans 17 amino acids. The germline gives CDR1 SGHVS, CDR2 FNYEAQ. The CDR3 loop reads CASSLADRVTDGETQYF. CDR3 bases: TGTGCCAGCAGCTTAGCCGACAGGGTCACCGATGGGGAGACCCAGTACTTC.

This chain connects TRBV9 to TRBJ1-4; 8 nucleotides agree with TRBD1. Germline CDR1 SGDLS, CDR2 YYNGEE. Trimming at V came to 0 bases and at J to 8 bases, leaving 6 bases not matched to a gene. This CDR3 region has 15 residues. As DNA, the CDR3 is TGTGCCAGCAGCGTAGGACAGGGGTCGATCGAAAAACTGTTTTTT. Encoded protein: CASSVGQGSIEKLFF.

The V call is TRBV29-1, the J call TRBJ2-7; TRBD2 matches 8 bases. CDR1 is SQVTM and CDR2 is ANQGSEA in the germline V gene. The CDR3 spans 14 residues. V lost 4 bases and J lost 4; bases outside the gene matches: 9. The CDR3 DNA sequence: TGCAGCGTTGTATCGGGTAGCGGGAATTACGAGCAGTACTTC. Its protein product is CSVVSGSGNYEQYF.

V gene TRBV6-5 combines with J gene TRBJ1-4; 7 positions match TRBD1. CDR1 and CDR2 from the germline V gene are MNHEY and SVGAGI. The CDR3 extends over 15 amino acids. V lost 6 bases and J lost 1; bases outside the gene matches: 5. CDR3: CASRNTGETNEKLFF. CDR3 nucleotides: TGTGCCAGCAGGAACACAGGGGAAACTAATGAAAAACTGTTTTTT.

This chain uses TRBV2 with TRBJ1-4; D is undetermined. The CDR3 loop spans 14 amino acids. Trimming took off 4 bases at V and 4 bases at J, with 10 bases between the two ends. CDR1 is SNHLY, CDR2 FYNNEI, per germline. The CDR3 region is CASSAQGLNEKLFF. For the CDR3, the DNA is TGTGCCAGCAGTGCTCAAGGACTTAATGAAAAACTGTTTTTT.

This clone was counted only a few times. The V call is TRBV5-1, the J call TRBJ2-7; the match to TRBD2 covers 10 bases. Per germline, CDR1 SGHRS and CDR2 YFSETQ. Trimming took 3 bases from V and 5 from J; bases not matched to a gene: 5. The CDR3 is 14 residues long. The CDR3 reads CASSYRSGRNEQYF. CDR3 DNA: TGCGCCAGCAGCTACCGTAGCGGGAGGAACGAGCAGTACTTC.

V and J are TRBV24-1 and TRBJ2-1, with D tentatively TRBD2 (7 bases). Germline V gene data show CDR1 as KGHDR and CDR2 as SFDVKD. Trimming removed 9 bases from V and 0 bases from J, with 11 bases in between. The CDR3 contains 14 residues. The CDR3 loop is CATERGGSYNEQFF. Here the CDR3 DNA reads TGTGCCACCGAAAGGGGGGGCTCCTACAATGAGCAGTTCTTC.

The chain uses TRBV21-1 and TRBJ2-1; TRBD2, the D gene given by the table, was not confirmed from the DNA. TRBV21-1 is a pseudogene. The CDR3 has 14 residues. Here the CDR3 DNA reads TGTGCCAGCAGGAACCTTAGGACTAGTCTTGAGCAGTTCTTC. Translated: CASRNLRTSLEQFF.

J is TRBJ2-7 and V is TRBV28; 10 positions match TRBD1. The CDR3 totals 14 residues. The V segment lost 6 bases and the J segment 6 bases; nucleotides outside the gene matches: 8. Germline V gene lookup returns CDR1 MDHEN and CDR2 SYDVKM. The CDR3, as DNA: TGTGCCAGCAGACAGGGACAGGGGAGGAGCGAGCAGTACTTC. Protein sequence: CASRQGQGRSEQYF.

The rearrangement links TRBV19 to TRBJ1-1; D remains unclear. Germline V gene sequence: CDR1 LNHDA, CDR2 SQIVND (reference sequence). This CDR3 has 13 residues. The V gene lost 9 bases and the J gene lost 4 bases, with 15 bases spanning the gap. As DNA, the CDR3 is TGTGCCAGCAACTTCATGTCCCGCACTGAAGCTTTCTTT. It yields the protein CASNFMSRTEAFF. The variable domain in full, completed from reference TRBV19 and TRBJ1-1, reads DGGITQSPKYLFRKEGQNVTLSCEQNLNHDAMYWYRQDPGQGLRLIYYSQIVNDFQKGDIAEGYSVSREKKESFPLTVTSAQKNPTAFYLCASNFMSRTEAFFGQGTRLTVV.

The genes are TRBV12-5 and TRBJ2-7; 8 bases map to TRBD1. This CDR3 spans 16 amino acids. The V and J ends lost 4 bases and 2 bases, in that order; junction bases with no gene match: 10. Germline assignment: CDR1 LGHNT and CDR2 FRNRAP. CDR3 region: CASGSLVGQGPYEQYF. In nucleotides, the CDR3 is TGTGCTAGTGGTTCTCTAGTAGGACAGGGCCCCTACGAGCAGTACTTC.

This clone occurred once. The chain has TRBV5-1 and TRBJ1-1; 11 nucleotides line up with TRBD1. J was trimmed by 4 bases and V by 6 bases; bases with no gene match: 8. This CDR3 spans 15 amino acids. Germline V gene lookup returns CDR1 SGHRS and CDR2 YFSETQ. The CDR3 spells CASTPSGTGGTEAFF. CDR3 bases: TGCGCCAGCACCCCTTCCGGGACAGGGGGCACTGAAGCTTTCTTT.

The chain uses TRBV7-9 and TRBJ1-4; D perhaps matches TRBD1 (6 bases). Germline CDR1 reads SEHNR; CDR2 reads FQNEAQ (reference sequence). The CDR3 runs to 15 residues. V dropped 1 base and J dropped 5 bases, with 11 bases sitting between them. CDR3 DNA sequence: TGTGCCAGCAGCTTAGGGGACACGGAGAATGAAAAACTGTTTTTT. Protein sequence: CASSLGDTENEKLFF. Variable domain in full (rest from reference TRBV7-9 and TRBJ1-4): DTGVSQNPRHKITKRGQNVTFRCDPISEHNRLYWYRQTLGQGPEFLTYFQNEAQLEKSRLLSDRFSAERPKGSFSTLEIQRTEQGDSAMYLCASSLGDTENEKLFFGSGTQLSVL.

The count of this clone is one. The J gene is TRBJ1-1, the V gene TRBV27, with D perhaps TRBD1 (6 bases). V lost 6 bases and J lost 6, with 17 bases in between. The CDR3 covers 14 residues. Germline V CDR1 and CDR2: MNHEY, SMNVEV (reference sequence). In nucleotides, the CDR3 is TGTGCCAGCAGCACCGCAACAGGGTCGCCTGAAGCTTTCTTT. Translation gives CASSTATGSPEAFF.